The 10 T cell receptor beta chains reported below all come from one sample, sequenced in a study of blood T cell repertoires in COVID-19. Data came from immunoSEQ multiplex PCR; TCRdb stores just in-frame clones and leaves some out. The sample yields 250,000 to 400,000 clones, around 88% seen once. Material for sequencing was peripheral blood. The receptors stem from a woman aged 25 to 39 with COVID-19, enrolled during active disease.

A note on this clone: Other DNA sequences in the sample encode the same CDR3. The chain joins TRBV2 to TRBJ2-7, with 7 bases identical to TRBD2. CDR1 is SNHLY and CDR2 is FYNNEI in the germline V gene. This CDR3 is built from 12 residues. J was trimmed by 4 bases and V by 8 bases; bases with no gene match: 5. The CDR3 sequence: CASAGRAYEQYF. CDR3 nucleotide sequence: TGTGCCAGCGCTGGGAGGGCATACGAGCAGTACTTC.

This chain joins TRBV7-9 and TRBJ2-3; perhaps TRBD2 as D (6 bases). The CDR3 has 14 residues. V lost 5 bases and J 4 bases, leaving 13 bases between the germline ends. Germline CDR1 and CDR2: SEHNR and FQNEAQ (reference sequence). CDR3 coding DNA: TGTGCCAGCAGCCCGACTAGTCATTCAGATACGCAGTATTTT. This translates into CASSPTSHSDTQYF.

V and J are TRBV6-5 and TRBJ1-2; no definite D call. This CDR3 is built from 14 residues. Trimming left V 7 bases short and J 2 bases short, with 14 bases between. Germline assignment: CDR1 MNHEY and CDR2 SVGAGI. CDR3 amino acids: CASNTGDINYGYTF. CDR3 DNA sequence: TGTGCCAGCAATACGGGAGATATCAACTATGGCTACACCTTC.

J is TRBJ2-1 and V is TRBV3-1 (or the pseudogene TRBV3-2); 10 bases align to TRBD1. The germline CDR1 and CDR2 sequences are LGHDT and YNNKEL (reference sequence). The CDR3 covers 15 residues. V was clipped by 5 bases and J by 6 bases; unmatched bases: 7. CDR3 sequence reads: CASSARDRGRNEQFF. CDR3 nucleotides: TGTGCCAGCAGCGCCCGGGACAGGGGACGCAATGAGCAGTTCTTC.

V and J are TRBV28 and TRBJ1-2, with no clear D. Germline values: CDR1 MDHEN, CDR2 SYDVKM. The CDR3 sequence is 11 residues long. Trimming left V 7 bases short and J 3 bases short, with 6 bases between. The CDR3 nucleotides read TGTGCCAGCAAGGAGGACTATGGCTACACCTTC. This encodes CASKEDYGYTF.

J is TRBJ2-1 and V is TRBV13; 8 bases are a match to TRBD2. Germline V CDR1 and CDR2: PRHDT, FYEKMQ (reference sequence). This CDR3 has 16 residues. V dropped 6 bases and J dropped 0; count of bases not matched to a gene: 7. CDR3 protein: CASRHSGESSYNEQFF. CDR3 nucleotide sequence: TGTGCCAGCAGACATAGCGGGGAGAGCTCCTACAATGAGCAGTTCTTC.

The chain couples TRBV6-6 to TRBJ1-5, with no clear D. V lost 6 bases to trimming and J lost 7 bases, with 13 bases between them. This CDR3 is 13 amino acids long. Germline assignment: CDR1 MNHNY and CDR2 SVGAGI (reference sequence). The CDR3 region is CASRATMIQPQHF. Here the CDR3 DNA reads TGTGCCAGCAGGGCCACGATGATACAGCCCCAGCATTTT.

A single count supports this clone. This chain connects TRBV25-1 to TRBJ1-2; D unresolved. The CDR3 extends over 13 amino acids. Germline V lookup: CDR1 MGHDK, CDR2 SYGVNS. V lost 3 bases and J 8 bases, leaving 13 bases between the germline ends. CDR3 region: CASSDRGTGGYTF. The CDR3 DNA is TGTGCCAGCAGTGATCGGGGAACTGGGGGCTACACCTTC.

The genes are TRBV6-5 and TRBJ1-1, with 8 bases lining up with TRBD1. The CDR3 spans 16 residues. The V segment lost 0 bases and the J segment 1 base; nucleotides outside the gene matches: 4. Looked up from germline, CDR1 is MNHEY and CDR2 is SVGAGI. CDR3 DNA sequence: TGTGCCAGCAGTTACTCATCAGGGGGCGAGAACACTGAAGCTTTCTTT. Translated, it gives CASSYSSGGENTEAFF.

J is TRBJ2-2 and V is TRBV19, with 9 bases identical to TRBD1. CDR1 and CDR2 from the germline V gene are LNHDA and SQIVND (reference sequence). The CDR3 totals 12 residues. V lost 6 bases and J lost 7; bases outside the gene matches: 0. The CDR3 nucleotides read TGTGCCAGTAGGACAGGGGGCGGGGAGCTGTTTTTT. As protein: CASRTGGGELFF.